The subject of this entry is one TCR beta chain. What it binds is not known. MiXCR was run by TCRdb on the reads, yielding one entry per CDR3 protein. The repertoire holds hundreds of thousands of distinct CDR3 sequences, with 31% as singletons. Germline loops: CDR1 SEHNR, CDR2 FQNEAQ (reference sequence). The V gene lost 4 bases and the J gene lost 0 bases, with 14 bases spanning the gap. The CDR3 totals 16 residues. The data derive from a study of T cell repertoires in cytomegalovirus infection. Points from the study as a whole: Clonotype analysis showed dominance of the ex vivo response by HLA-C-restricted CMV-specific TCR beta clonotypes. Cumulative public TCR beta family frequency identified CMV carriers with the relevant HLA.

Sequencing input: PBMCs. The genes are TRBV7-9 and TRBJ2-3, with D perhaps assigned TRBD1 or TRBD2 (5 bases each). The TCR comes from a human donor in good health (CMV status not recorded). Some clones in this sample may be carry-over from other donors' samples. The DNA for the CDR3 is TGTGCCAGCAGCTCAGGGTTCCGGGAAAGCACAGATACGCAGTATTTT. Translating it yields CASSSGFRESTDTQYF. The variable domain in full, with the rest retrieved from reference TRBV7-9 and TRBJ2-3, is DTGVSQNPRHKITKRGQNVTFRCDPISEHNRLYWYRQTLGQGPEFLTYFQNEAQLEKSRLLSDRFSAERPKGSFSTLEIQRTEQGDSAMYLCASSSGFRESTDTQYFGPGTRLTVL.